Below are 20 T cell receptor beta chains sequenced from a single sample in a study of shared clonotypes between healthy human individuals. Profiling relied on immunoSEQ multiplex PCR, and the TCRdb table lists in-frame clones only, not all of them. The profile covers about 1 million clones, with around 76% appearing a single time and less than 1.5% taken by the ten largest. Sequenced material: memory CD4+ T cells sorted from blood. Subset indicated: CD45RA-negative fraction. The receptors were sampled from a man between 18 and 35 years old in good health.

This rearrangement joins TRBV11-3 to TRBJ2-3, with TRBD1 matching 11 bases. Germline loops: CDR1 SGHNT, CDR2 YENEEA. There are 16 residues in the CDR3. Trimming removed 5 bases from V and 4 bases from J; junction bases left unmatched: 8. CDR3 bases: TGTGCCAGCAGCCGTCGGACAGGGGGCGCATCAGATACGCAGTATTTT. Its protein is CASSRRTGGASDTQYF.

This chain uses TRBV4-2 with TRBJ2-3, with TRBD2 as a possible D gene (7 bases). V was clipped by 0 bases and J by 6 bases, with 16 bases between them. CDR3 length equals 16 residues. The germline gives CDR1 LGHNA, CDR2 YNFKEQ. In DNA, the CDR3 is TGTGCCAGCAGCCAAGAAGGGGGAGGGCCCTCGGATACGCAGTATTTT. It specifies CASSQEGGGPSDTQYF.

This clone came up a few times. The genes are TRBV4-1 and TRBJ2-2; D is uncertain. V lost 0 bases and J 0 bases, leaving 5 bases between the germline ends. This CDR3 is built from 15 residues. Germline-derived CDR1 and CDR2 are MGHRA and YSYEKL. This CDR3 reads CASSQDSANTGELFF. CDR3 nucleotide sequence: TGCGCCAGCAGCCAAGATTCGGCGAACACCGGGGAGCTGTTTTTT.

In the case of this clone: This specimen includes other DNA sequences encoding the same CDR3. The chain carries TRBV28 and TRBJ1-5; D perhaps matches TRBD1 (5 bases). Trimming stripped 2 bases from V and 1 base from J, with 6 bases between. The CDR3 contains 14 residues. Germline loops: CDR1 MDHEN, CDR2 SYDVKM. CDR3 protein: CASSLGGSNQPQHF. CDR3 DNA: TGTGCCAGCAGTTTAGGGGGGAGCAATCAGCCCCAGCATTTT.

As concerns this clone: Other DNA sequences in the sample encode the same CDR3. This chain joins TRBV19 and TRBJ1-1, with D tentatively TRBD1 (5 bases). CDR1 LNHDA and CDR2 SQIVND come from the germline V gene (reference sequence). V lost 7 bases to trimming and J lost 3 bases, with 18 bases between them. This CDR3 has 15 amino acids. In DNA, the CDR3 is TGTGCCAGTATCCCGCGACGAGGGGAGGACACTGAAGCTTTCTTT. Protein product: CASIPRRGEDTEAFF.

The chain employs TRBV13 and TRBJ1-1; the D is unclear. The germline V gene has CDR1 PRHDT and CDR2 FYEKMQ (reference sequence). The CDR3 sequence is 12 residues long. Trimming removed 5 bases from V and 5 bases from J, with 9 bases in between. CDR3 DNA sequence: TGTGCCAGCAGCCTCCGGTGGACTGAAGCTTTCTTT. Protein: CASSLRWTEAFF. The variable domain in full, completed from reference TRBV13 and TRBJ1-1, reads AAGVIQSPRHLIKEKRETATLKCYPIPRHDTVYWYQQGPGQDPQFLISFYEKMQSDKGSIPDRFSAQQFSDYHSELNMSSLELGDSALYFCASSLRWTEAFFGQGTRLTVV.

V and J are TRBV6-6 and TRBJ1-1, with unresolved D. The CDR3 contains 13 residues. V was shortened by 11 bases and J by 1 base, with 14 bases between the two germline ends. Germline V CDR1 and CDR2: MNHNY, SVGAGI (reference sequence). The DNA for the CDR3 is TGTGCCGCTTCGACATCGGGGAACACTGAAGCTTTCTTT. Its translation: CAASTSGNTEAFF.

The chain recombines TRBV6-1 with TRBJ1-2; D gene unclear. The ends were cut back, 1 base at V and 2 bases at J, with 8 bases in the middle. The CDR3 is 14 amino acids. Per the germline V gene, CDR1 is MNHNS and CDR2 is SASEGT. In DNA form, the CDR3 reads TGTGCCAGCAGTGAAGGCCCAGGAAACTATGGCTACACCTTC. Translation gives CASSEGPGNYGYTF.

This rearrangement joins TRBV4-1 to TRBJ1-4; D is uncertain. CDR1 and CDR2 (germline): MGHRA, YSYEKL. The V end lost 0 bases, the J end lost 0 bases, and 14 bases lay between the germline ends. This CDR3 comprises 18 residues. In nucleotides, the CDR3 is TGCGCCAGCAGCCAAGATAGGGAGACAACCGCAACTAATGAAAAACTGTTTTTT. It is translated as CASSQDRETTATNEKLFF.

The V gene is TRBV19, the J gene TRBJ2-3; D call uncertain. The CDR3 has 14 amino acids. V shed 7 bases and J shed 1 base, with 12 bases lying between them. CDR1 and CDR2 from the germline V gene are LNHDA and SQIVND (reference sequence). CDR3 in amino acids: CASTIKTGTDTQYF. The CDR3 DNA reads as TGTGCCAGTACCATAAAAACAGGCACAGATACGCAGTATTTT. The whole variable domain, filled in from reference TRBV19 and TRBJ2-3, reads DGGITQSPKYLFRKEGQNVTLSCEQNLNHDAMYWYRQDPGQGLRLIYYSQIVNDFQKGDIAEGYSVSREKKESFPLTVTSAQKNPTAFYLCASTIKTGTDTQYFGPGTRLTVL.

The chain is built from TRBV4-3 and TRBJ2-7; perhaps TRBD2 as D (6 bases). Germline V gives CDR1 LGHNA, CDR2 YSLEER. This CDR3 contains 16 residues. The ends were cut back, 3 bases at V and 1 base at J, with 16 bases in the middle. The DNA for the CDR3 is TGCGCCAGCAGCCACCGCGTTGGCGCGGGATCCTACGAGCAGTACTTC. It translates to CASSHRVGAGSYEQYF.

CDR3 sequence reads: CASSEYKAGVSNSYEQYF. The CDR3 coding sequence is TGTGCCAGCAGTGAATATAAGGCAGGGGTCTCGAATTCCTACGAGCAGTACTTC. This chain links TRBV25-1 with TRBJ2-7, with D tentatively TRBD1 (6 bases). CDR1 and CDR2 (germline): MGHDK, SYGVNS. V was clipped by 0 bases and J by 1 base, with 19 bases between them. The CDR3 spans 18 residues.

The chain's CDR3 is CASSQDYAGGRDTQYF. For the CDR3, the DNA is TGCGCCAGCAGCCAAGATTACGCTGGCGGGAGAGATACGCAGTATTTT. V and J are TRBV4-1 and TRBJ2-3; 7 nucleotides agree with TRBD2. The germline V gene has CDR1 MGHRA and CDR2 YSYEKL. This CDR3 comprises 16 residues. With 0 bases clipped from V and 5 bases from J, the junction kept 8 bases outside the gene matches.

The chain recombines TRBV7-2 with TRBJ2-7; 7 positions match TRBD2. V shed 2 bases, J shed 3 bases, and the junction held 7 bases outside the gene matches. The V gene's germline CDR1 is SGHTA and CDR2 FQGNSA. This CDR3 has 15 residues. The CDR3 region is CASSLMTGGYYEQYF. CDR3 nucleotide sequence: TGTGCCAGCAGCTTAATGACGGGAGGTTACTACGAGCAGTACTTC.

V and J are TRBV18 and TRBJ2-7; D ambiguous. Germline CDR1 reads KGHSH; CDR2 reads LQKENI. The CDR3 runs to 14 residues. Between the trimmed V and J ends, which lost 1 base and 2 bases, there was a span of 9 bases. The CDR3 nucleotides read TGTGCCAGCTCACCACGCCAGGTTGCCTACGAGCAGTACTTC. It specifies CASSPRQVAYEQYF.

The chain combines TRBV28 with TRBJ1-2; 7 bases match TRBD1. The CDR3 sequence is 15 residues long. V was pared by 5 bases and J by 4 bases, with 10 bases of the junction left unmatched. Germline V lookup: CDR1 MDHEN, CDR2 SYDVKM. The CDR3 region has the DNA TGTGCCAGCAGTCTCAGACAGGGATCCCTCTATGGCTACACCTTC. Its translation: CASSLRQGSLYGYTF.

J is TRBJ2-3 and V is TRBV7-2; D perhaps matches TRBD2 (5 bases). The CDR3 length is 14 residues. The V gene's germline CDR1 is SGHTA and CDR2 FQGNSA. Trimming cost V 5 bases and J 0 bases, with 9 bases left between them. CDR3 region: CASSITRSTDTQYF. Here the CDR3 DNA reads TGTGCCAGCAGCATTACTAGAAGCACAGATACGCAGTATTTT.

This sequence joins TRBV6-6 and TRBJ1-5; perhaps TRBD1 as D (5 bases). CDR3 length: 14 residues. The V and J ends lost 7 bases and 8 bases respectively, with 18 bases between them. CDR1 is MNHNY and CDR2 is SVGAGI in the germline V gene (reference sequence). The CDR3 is CASTSLEGREPQHF. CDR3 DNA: TGTGCCAGCACCTCCTTGGAGGGGCGCGAGCCCCAGCATTTT.

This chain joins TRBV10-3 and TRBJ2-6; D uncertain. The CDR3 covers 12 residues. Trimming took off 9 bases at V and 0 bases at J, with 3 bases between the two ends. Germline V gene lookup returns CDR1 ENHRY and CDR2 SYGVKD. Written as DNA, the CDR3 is TGTGCCATGGACTCTGGGGCCAACGTCCTGACTTTC. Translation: CAMDSGANVLTF.

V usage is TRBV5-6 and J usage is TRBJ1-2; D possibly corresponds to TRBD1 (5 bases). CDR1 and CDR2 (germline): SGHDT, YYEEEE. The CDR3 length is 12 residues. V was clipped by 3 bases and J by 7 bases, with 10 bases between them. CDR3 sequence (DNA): TGTGCCAGCAGCTGGGGGACTTCTGGCTACACCTTC. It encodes CASSWGTSGYTF.